This entry lists 30 T cell receptor beta chains sequenced from one sample in a study of blood T cell repertoires in COVID-19. Using immunoSEQ multiplex PCR, the repertoire was profiled, and TCRdb retains in-frame clones only, with some absent. The table lists about 28,000 clones, approximately 88% of them singletons. The sequenced sample consisted of peripheral blood. These receptors were collected from a human donor in a cohort sampled during active COVID-19.

The V gene is TRBV4-3, the J gene TRBJ2-7; TRBD1 is a possible D gene (5 bases). The CDR3 loop spans 14 amino acids. Germline V gene lookup returns CDR1 LGHNA and CDR2 YSLEER. The germline V and J ends were trimmed by 5 bases and 0 bases, with 11 bases remaining between them. The CDR3 reads CASSKSTDSYEQYF. DNA for the CDR3: TGCGCCAGCAGCAAATCGACAGACTCCTACGAGCAGTACTTC.

J is TRBJ2-3 and V is TRBV4-3; D is perhaps TRBD2 (5 bases). Germline loops: CDR1 LGHNA, CDR2 YSLEER. This CDR3 region has 15 residues. V was cut by 0 bases and J by 5 bases, with 12 bases left in between. CDR3 sequence: CASSQEPLAGDTQYF. Here the CDR3 DNA reads TGCGCCAGCAGCCAAGAGCCGCTAGCTGGAGATACGCAGTATTTT.

As concerns this clone: A junction boundary mismatches the germline segment, possibly from a read error. The chain joins TRBV15 to TRBJ2-7; maybe TRBD2 (5 bases). The CDR3 is made up of 15 amino acids. Germline-derived CDR1 and CDR2 are LNHNV and YYDKDF (reference sequence). CDR3 coding DNA: TGTGCCACCAGAAGAGGCGGACTTACCCGCTACGAGCAGTACTTC. It is translated as CATRRGGLTRYEQYF.

The V and J genes are TRBV10-3 and TRBJ2-4; the D gene is possibly TRBD1 (6 bases). Germline CDR1 ENHRY, CDR2 SYGVKD. This CDR3 contains 14 residues. The V and J ends lost 4 bases and 6 bases respectively, with 13 bases between them. Written as DNA, the CDR3 is TGTGCCATCAGTGGGGGGCCAGACGTAAACATTCAGTACTTC. Translated, it gives CAISGGPDVNIQYF.

The chain recombines TRBV30 with TRBJ1-1; 11 nucleotides agree with TRBD1. CDR3 size: 14 residues. V lost 5 bases, J lost 5 bases, and 7 bases stayed unmatched. Germline CDR1 GTSNPN, CDR2 SVGIG (reference sequence). The CDR3 bases are TGTGCCTGGCTGGACAGGGGGCGAAGGACTGAAGCTTTCTTT. Translated: CAWLDRGRRTEAFF.

This chain uses TRBV4-2 with TRBJ1-2, with D maybe TRBD1 (5 bases). The CDR3 contains 14 residues. Germline V gives CDR1 LGHNA, CDR2 YNFKEQ. Trimming stripped 0 bases from V and 2 bases from J, with 7 bases between. CDR3 in DNA: TGTGCCAGCAGCCAAGATCGGGGGAACTATGGCTACACCTTC. It encodes CASSQDRGNYGYTF.

This chain links TRBV9 with TRBJ1-1; D gene unclear. This CDR3 has 15 residues. V lost 0 bases to trimming and J lost 1 base, with 10 bases between them. Germline CDR1 is SGDLS and CDR2 is YYNGEE. CDR3 coding DNA: TGTGCCAGCAGCGTAGGTCGGGGAACGAACACTGAAGCTTTCTTT. Translation: CASSVGRGTNTEAFF.

The V call is TRBV11-1, the J call TRBJ1-1, with D possibly being TRBD1 (5 bases). The CDR3 length is 14 residues. With 3 bases removed from V and 4 bases from J, the gap between germline ends came to 12 bases. Germline CDR1 SGHAT, CDR2 FQDESV (reference sequence). The CDR3, as DNA: TGTGCCAGCAGCTTGGGCAGTACAGGCACTGAAGCTTTCTTT. Residues: CASSLGSTGTEAFF.

This chain joins TRBV5-1 and TRBJ1-2, with TRBD1 matching 9 bases. V lost 3 bases and J lost 6; bases outside the gene matches: 6. Germline-derived CDR1 and CDR2 are SGHRS and YFSETQ. There are 14 residues in the CDR3. DNA for the CDR3: TGCGCCAGCAGCTGGTGGGGACAGGGAGATGGCTACACCTTC. Its translation: CASSWWGQGDGYTF.

The chain uses TRBV6-2 or TRBV6-3 and TRBJ2-5; 9 bases agree with TRBD2. Germline V gene lookup returns CDR1 MNHEY and CDR2 SVGEGT. V was pared by 6 bases and J by 4 bases, with 15 bases of the junction left unmatched. The CDR3 is made up of 17 amino acids. CDR3: CASSPTRGLAFPETQYF. CDR3 bases: TGTGCCAGCAGCCCCACAAGGGGACTAGCCTTCCCAGAGACCCAGTACTTC.

The genes are TRBV15 and TRBJ1-2; no clear D gene. The germline V gene encodes CDR1 LNHNV and CDR2 YYDKDF (reference sequence). The V and J ends lost 3 bases and 8 bases respectively, with 13 bases between them. The CDR3 loop spans 13 amino acids. The DNA of the CDR3 is TGTGCCACCAGCAGGACTGCTCGAAAGGGCTACACCTTC. Its protein is CATSRTARKGYTF.

This clone was counted a few times. The rearrangement joins TRBV18 to TRBJ1-6; the match to TRBD1 covers 11 bases. Germline V gene data show CDR1 as KGHSH and CDR2 as LQKENI. The junction had 6 bases not matched to a gene; V was cut back by 1 base and J by 10 bases. The CDR3 contains 16 residues. CDR3 sequence: CASSPQRTGGNSPLHF. The CDR3, as DNA: TGTGCCAGCTCACCACAAAGGACAGGGGGCAACTCACCCCTCCACTTT. The entire variable domain, with the rest obtained from reference TRBV18 and TRBJ1-6, is as follows: NAGVMQNPRHLVRRRGQEARLRCSPMKGHSHVYWYRQLPEEGLKFMVYLQKENIIDESGMPKERFSAEFPKEGPSILRIQQVVRGDSAAYFCASSPQRTGGNSPLHFGNGTRLTVT.

This chain joins TRBV10-3 and TRBJ2-1; 9 bases map to TRBD1. V was pared by 5 bases and J by 4 bases, with 6 bases of the junction left unmatched. Germline values: CDR1 ENHRY, CDR2 SYGVKD. This CDR3 is built from 15 residues. CDR3 sequence: CAISMGQGPYNEQFF. CDR3 in DNA: TGTGCCATCAGTATGGGACAGGGCCCTTACAATGAGCAGTTCTTC.

The CDR3 here is CASSYSNSRANGYTF. As DNA, the CDR3 is TGTGCCAGCAGTTACTCGAATAGCAGGGCAAATGGCTACACCTTC. The J gene is TRBJ1-2, the V gene TRBV6-5, with D possibly TRBD1 on 5 matching bases. V was cut by 0 bases and J by 6 bases, with 14 bases left in between. CDR1 is MNHEY, CDR2 SVGAGI, per germline. CDR3 length equals 15 residues.

The gene calls are TRBV19 and TRBJ2-2; TRBD1 agrees at 7 bases. J gave up 0 bases and V 6 bases, and 1 base lay outside the gene matches. The V gene's germline CDR1 is LNHDA and CDR2 SQIVND (reference sequence). The CDR3 contains 14 residues. The CDR3 DNA reads TGTGCCAGTAGAGGGACAGCGAACACCGGGGAGCTGTTTTTT. This encodes CASRGTANTGELFF.

The V call is TRBV2, the J call TRBJ2-2; no definite D call. V was pared by 8 bases and J by 0 bases, with 10 bases between. The germline V gene has CDR1 SNHLY and CDR2 FYNNEI. This CDR3 region has 14 residues. The CDR3 region is CASLPYPNTGELFF. In DNA form, the CDR3 reads TGTGCCAGCCTCCCCTACCCGAACACCGGGGAGCTGTTTTTT.

This sequence joins TRBV12-3 or TRBV12-4 and TRBJ1-5, with D uncertain. Trimming removed 6 bases from V and 6 bases from J, with 9 bases in between. The CDR3 covers 12 residues. The CDR3 is CASSPVSQPQHF. The CDR3 DNA sequence: TGTGCCAGCAGCCCCGTTTCTCAGCCCCAGCATTTT.

CDR3 sequence: CASSHEPGFSGGYQETQYF. The CDR3 DNA is TGTGCCAGCAGCCACGAACCGGGGTTCAGCGGGGGATACCAAGAGACCCAGTACTTC. The rearrangement links TRBV7-8 to TRBJ2-5, with 8 positions matching TRBD2. This CDR3 region has 19 residues. J was trimmed by 0 bases and V by 5 bases; bases with no gene match: 17. The germline V gene encodes CDR1 SGHVS and CDR2 FQNEAQ.

The rearrangement links TRBV7-9 to TRBJ1-1; TRBD1 is a possible D gene (6 bases). The V end was cut by 1 base, the J end by 6 bases, with 12 bases between. CDR3 size: 14 residues. From germline, CDR1 is SEHNR and CDR2 FQNEAQ (reference sequence). CDR3 nucleotide sequence: TGTGCCAGCAGCTTAGGTTACAGGGCCCCTGAAGCTTTCTTT. This sequence encodes CASSLGYRAPEAFF.

The chain has TRBV7-3 and TRBJ2-1; the match to TRBD2 covers 12 bases. The length of the CDR3 is 13 residues. CDR1 and CDR2 from the germline V gene are SGHTA and FQGTGA. J lost 10 bases, V lost 5 bases, and 3 bases had no gene match. The CDR3 spells CASSAGLAGEQFF. As DNA, the CDR3 is TGTGCCAGCAGCGCCGGACTAGCGGGGGAGCAGTTCTTC.

The chain employs TRBV18 and TRBJ2-2; D might be TRBD2 (5 bases). The CDR3 runs 12 residues. The V and J ends lost 3 bases and 6 bases respectively, with 5 bases between them. Germline V gene data show CDR1 as KGHSH and CDR2 as LQKENI. This CDR3 reads CASSPDSGELFF. In DNA form, the CDR3 reads TGTGCCAGCTCACCGGACTCCGGGGAGCTGTTTTTT.

The chain couples TRBV6-5 to TRBJ2-7; 7 positions match TRBD2. V was pared by 6 bases and J by 2 bases, with 7 bases of the junction left unmatched. This CDR3 comprises 14 residues. In germline, CDR1 is MNHEY, CDR2 SVGAGI. CDR3: CASSRDREAYEQYF. The CDR3 bases are TGTGCCAGCAGCCGGGACCGGGAGGCCTACGAGCAGTACTTC.

V usage is TRBV4-1 and J usage is TRBJ1-5; TRBD1 matches 7 bases. V was clipped by 2 bases and J by 6 bases; unmatched bases: 10. The germline gives CDR1 MGHRA, CDR2 YSYEKL. CDR3 size: 16 residues. CDR3 DNA: TGCGCCAGCAGCCAACCTCGGACAGGCAGGCGTCAGCCCCAGCATTTT. Protein: CASSQPRTGRRQPQHF.

J is TRBJ1-2 and V is TRBV12-2. TRBV12-2 is described as a pseudogene. This CDR3 region has 13 residues. The CDR3 region has the DNA TGTGCAAGTCGCCCTAATCACGTCTATGGCTACACCTTC. Amino acid sequence: CASRPNHVYGYTF.

The rearrangement uses TRBV18 and TRBJ2-1, with TRBD1 matching over 10 bases. Trimming cost V 3 bases and J 5 bases; bases outside gene matches: 1. This CDR3 is built from 14 residues. The germline CDR1 and CDR2 sequences are KGHSH and LQKENI. For the CDR3, the DNA is TGTGCCAGCTCACCCGGGACAGGGGACAATGAGCAGTTCTTC. Translation: CASSPGTGDNEQFF.

The chain recombines TRBV18 with TRBJ2-5; D uncertain. CDR1 is KGHSH and CDR2 is LQKENI in the germline V gene. The CDR3 has 12 residues. The ends were cut back, 3 bases at V and 4 bases at J, with 6 bases in the middle. CDR3 amino acids: CASSPSGETQYF. In DNA, the CDR3 is TGTGCCAGCTCACCGTCAGGAGAGACCCAGTACTTC.

In regard to this clone: The junction departs from the called germline gene at one end, perhaps through a read error. V and J are TRBV5-4 and TRBJ1-6; 7 bases align to TRBD1. The CDR3 is 16 residues long. Germline assignment: CDR1 SGHNT and CDR2 YYREEE (reference sequence). The CDR3 sequence: CASSGKTGTAHSPLHF. CDR3 DNA: TGTGCCAGCAGCGGGAAGACCGGGACAGCGCATTCCCCCCTCCACTTT. The full variable domain, rest sourced from reference TRBV5-4 and TRBJ1-6, is ETGVTQSPTHLIKTRGQQVTLRCSSQSGHNTVSWYQQALGQGPQFIFQYYREEENGRGNFPPRFSGLQFPNYSSELNVNALELDDSALYLCASSGKTGTAHSPLHFGNGTRLTVT.

The rearrangement uses TRBV21-1 and TRBJ1-1; the table's D gene call, TRBD1, was not cross checked with the DNA. TRBV21-1 is a pseudogene locus. The CDR3 has 14 residues. The CDR3 bases are TGTGCCAGCAGCACACTACAGGGCAACACTGAAGCTTTCTTT. It yields the protein CASSTLQGNTEAFF.

This clone was found a few times. The rearrangement uses TRBV4-2 and TRBJ1-1; 7 nucleotides line up with TRBD1. Germline-derived CDR1 and CDR2 are LGHNA and YNFKEQ. J lost 2 bases, V lost 1 base, and 4 bases had no gene match. The CDR3 loop spans 15 amino acids. The CDR3 nucleotides are TGTGCCAGCAGCCAAGTGGGACAGATAAACACTGAAGCTTTCTTT. Translated, it gives CASSQVGQINTEAFF.

The rearrangement links TRBV9 to TRBJ1-4, with D perhaps TRBD1 (6 bases). With 3 bases removed from V and 3 bases from J, the gap between germline ends came to 12 bases. Germline V gene data show CDR1 as SGDLS and CDR2 as YYNGEE. The CDR3 spans 15 residues. CDR3 residues: CASSATQGSNEKLFF. As DNA, the CDR3 is TGTGCCAGCAGCGCAACACAGGGCTCTAATGAAAAACTGTTTTTT.